The T cell receptor beta chain under discussion was sequenced for a study of shared clonotypes between healthy human individuals. Broader study findings: Against clonotypes common to all four donors, non-shared ones had lower generation probabilities. Even with large depth, rarefaction showed that sorted-subset sequencing was incomplete.

Naivety among CD8 cells was defined by CD45RO negativity and positive CCR7 selection, thereby excluding terminally differentiated effector memory CD45RA+ cells. Turning to this clone: Its target is not known.

Trimming cost V 7 bases and J 6 bases, with 16 bases left between them. Germline assignment: CDR1 MNHEY and CDR2 SMNVEV (reference sequence). CDR3 length equals 13 residues. TCRdb keeps only in-frame clones here, not all; method: immunoSEQ multiplex PCR. The sample has about 2.1 million clones, approximately 94% seen once. Material: naive CD8+ T cells from PBMCs. The clonotype comes from a man aged 18 to 30 in good health. Some clones in this sample may be carry-over from other donors' samples. The V and J genes are TRBV27 and TRBJ2-7; D is undetermined. Here the CDR3 reads CASTPLGFGEQYF. The CDR3 nucleotides read TGTGCCAGCACCCCCTTGGGGTTTGGCGAGCAGTACTTC.